Below, 28 T cell receptor beta chains from the same sample are listed, as sequenced in a study of T cell changes during pregnancy in multiple sclerosis (dated by TCRdb to 2018 to 2020). Libraries were made using the immunoSEQ multiplex PCR assay. The immuneACCESS repertoire file appears here via TCRdb, limited to in-frame rearrangements. These files lack a portion of the clones; in checked studies, under half of the deficit traces to unresolved V genes, and the cause of the others is not known. The table for this sample lists 45,000 to 75,000 clones; more than 85% of them were counted only once. About 0.93% of the sample is in the top ten clones. Sample: peripheral blood, taken in the first trimester of pregnancy. These receptors all come from a female donor with multiple sclerosis, enrolled in a pregnancy study.

This clone was detected only once. The chain is built from TRBV11-1 and TRBJ2-7, with 12 bases identical to TRBD2. Germline V gives CDR1 SGHAT, CDR2 FQDESV (reference sequence). The V and J ends lost 4 bases and 3 bases, in that order; junction bases with no gene match: 4. The CDR3 has 15 residues. DNA for the CDR3: TGTGCCAGCAGCTCGACTAGCGGGGGCCTCTACGAGCAGTACTTC. Translated, it gives CASSSTSGGLYEQYF.

V and J are TRBV6-5 and TRBJ2-3; TRBD1 agrees at 7 bases. The CDR3 loop spans 15 amino acids. The germline V gene encodes CDR1 MNHEY and CDR2 SVGAGI. Trimming at V came to 4 bases and at J to 2 bases, leaving 6 bases not matched to a gene. Here the CDR3 reads CASSLRDSHTDTQYF. The CDR3 DNA reads as TGTGCCAGCAGTTTAAGGGACAGCCACACAGATACGCAGTATTTT.

CDR3 in amino acids: CASSILPSGETQYF. The CDR3 DNA follows: TGTGCCAGTAGTATCCTACCCTCGGGAGAGACCCAGTACTTC. The V gene is TRBV19, the J gene TRBJ2-5; D uncertain. The CDR3 totals 14 residues. V gave up 3 bases and J gave up 4 bases, with 12 bases separating them. Germline CDR1 and CDR2: LNHDA and SQIVND (reference sequence).

V and J are TRBV29-1 and TRBJ1-1; D gene ambiguous. The CDR3 spans 13 residues. Germline V gene data show CDR1 as SQVTM and CDR2 as ANQGSEA. Trimming cost V 4 bases and J 0 bases, with 9 bases left between them. CDR3: CSVVGRLNTEAFF. DNA for the CDR3: TGCAGCGTTGTAGGGAGACTGAACACTGAAGCTTTCTTT.

The chain recombines TRBV6-5 with TRBJ2-5, with D maybe TRBD2 (6 bases). In germline, CDR1 is MNHEY, CDR2 SVGAGI. With 3 bases removed from V and 1 base from J, the gap between germline ends came to 9 bases. This CDR3 has 14 amino acids. The CDR3 loop reads CASSYWRGQETQYF. The CDR3 DNA follows: TGTGCCAGCAGTTATTGGAGGGGCCAAGAGACCCAGTACTTC.

The J gene is TRBJ2-7, the V gene TRBV6-5; TRBD1 matches at 7 bases. The CDR3 is 14 residues long. The V gene's germline CDR1 is MNHEY and CDR2 SVGAGI. V was clipped by 6 bases and J by 4 bases; unmatched bases: 9. CDR3: CASRETGPLYEQYF. The CDR3 DNA is TGTGCCAGCAGGGAGACAGGGCCACTATACGAGCAGTACTTC.

This clone was counted once. The rearrangement links TRBV11-2 to TRBJ2-7; 9 bases align to TRBD1. Trimming at V came to 6 bases and at J to 4 bases, leaving 4 bases not matched to a gene. CDR3 length equals 13 residues. Germline values: CDR1 SGHAT, CDR2 FQNNGV. CDR3 nucleotide sequence: TGTGCCAGCAGTAGGACAGGGGAATACGAGCAGTACTTC. Amino acid sequence: CASSRTGEYEQYF. Together with reference TRBV11-2 and TRBJ2-7, the CDR3 gives the full variable domain: EAGVAQSPRYKIIEKRQSVAFWCNPISGHATLYWYQQILGQGPKLLIQFQNNGVVDDSQLPKDRFSAERLKGVDSTLKIQPAKLEDSAVYLCASSRTGEYEQYFGPGTRLTVT.

The chain combines TRBV10-3 with TRBJ2-7; maybe TRBD1 (5 bases). V lost 6 bases and J 0 bases, leaving 15 bases between the germline ends. Germline V CDR1 and CDR2: ENHRY, SYGVKD. There are 15 residues in the CDR3. DNA of the CDR3: TGTGCCATCAGGAGACAGCTCGTGGGCTCCTACGAGCAGTACTTC. Translated: CAIRRQLVGSYEQYF.

This clone was seen just once. CDR3 region: CAIRLTGTDTQYF. CDR3 nucleotide sequence: TGTGCCATCAGATTGACAGGCACAGATACGCAGTATTTT. The J gene is TRBJ2-3, the V gene TRBV10-3, with D perhaps matching TRBD1 (5 bases). Trimming took off 6 bases at V and 1 base at J, with 8 bases between the two ends. Per the germline V gene, CDR1 is ENHRY and CDR2 is SYGVKD. This CDR3 region has 13 residues.

The J gene is TRBJ2-7, the V gene TRBV18, with TRBD1 matching 11 bases. Germline trimming cut 5 bases from V and 4 bases from J; bases unmatched to any gene: 10. The germline gives CDR1 KGHSH, CDR2 LQKENI. CDR3 length: 16 residues. In nucleotides, the CDR3 is TGTGCCAGCTCATCCCAAAGCGGGACAGGGGGTTACGAGCAGTACTTC. Residues: CASSSQSGTGGYEQYF.

The chain couples TRBV6-1 to TRBJ1-1, with D possibly matching TRBD1 (5 bases). From germline, CDR1 is MNHNS and CDR2 SASEGT. Trimming shortened V by 5 bases and J by 13 bases, and 14 bases separated the two germline ends. The CDR3 sequence is 11 residues long. The CDR3 is CASSRLGEDFF. As DNA, the CDR3 is TGTGCCAGCAGTCGTCTAGGGGAGGATTTCTTT.

The CDR3 sequence: CASSRGGPNEKLFF. The CDR3 coding sequence is TGTGCCAGCTCACGAGGGGGCCCTAATGAAAAACTGTTTTTT. The chain has TRBV18 and TRBJ1-4; 7 nucleotides align to TRBD1. With 4 bases clipped from V and 3 bases from J, the junction kept 2 bases outside the gene matches. This CDR3 contains 14 residues. Germline CDR1 KGHSH, CDR2 LQKENI.

The chain has TRBV11-2 and TRBJ2-5; 9 bases agree with TRBD1. The CDR3 is made up of 15 amino acids. Germline V CDR1 and CDR2: SGHAT, FQNNGV. Trimming cost V 4 bases and J 5 bases; bases outside gene matches: 8. The CDR3 loop is CASSSWDRERETQYF. CDR3 nucleotides: TGTGCCAGCAGCTCATGGGACAGGGAACGGGAGACCCAGTACTTC.

This chain connects TRBV10-2 to TRBJ2-3; possibly TRBD1 for D (6 bases). The ends were cut back, 6 bases at V and 4 bases at J, with 11 bases in the middle. This CDR3 spans 13 amino acids. Germline-derived CDR1 and CDR2 are WSHSY and SAAADI. The CDR3 here is CASSLQGPDTQYF. The CDR3 region has the DNA TGCGCCAGCAGCTTACAGGGTCCAGATACGCAGTATTTT.

The rearrangement links TRBV5-6 to TRBJ2-1, with D tentatively TRBD2 (5 bases). The CDR3 spans 15 residues. V shed 5 bases and J shed 5 bases, with 17 bases lying between them. From germline, CDR1 is SGHDT and CDR2 YYEEEE. The CDR3 region has the DNA TGTGCCAGCAGTAGGGTAACCCTGGGAGACAATGAGCAGTTCTTC. As protein: CASSRVTLGDNEQFF.

This chain uses TRBV5-1 with TRBJ2-1, with TRBD1 identical over 7 bases. There are 12 residues in the CDR3. Trimming took 7 bases from V and 3 from J; bases not matched to a gene: 1. Germline values: CDR1 SGHRS, CDR2 YFSETQ. The CDR3 nucleotides read TGCGCCAGCCGGGACAGCTACAATGAGCAGTTCTTC. Residues: CASRDSYNEQFF.

The chain has TRBV19 and TRBJ2-1; 16 positions agree with TRBD2. The CDR3 sequence is 15 residues long. The V segment lost 9 bases and the J segment 8 bases; nucleotides outside the gene matches: 7. Per the germline V gene, CDR1 is LNHDA and CDR2 is SQIVND (reference sequence). The CDR3 protein is CASLPGTSGGDEQFF. CDR3 coding DNA: TGTGCCAGCCTCCCCGGGACTAGCGGGGGGGATGAGCAGTTCTTC.

V is TRBV7-2 and J is TRBJ1-2, with a weak D call TRBD1 (6 bases). Per germline, CDR1 SGHTA and CDR2 FQGNSA. Trimming stripped 5 bases from V and 4 bases from J, with 11 bases between. The CDR3 loop spans 13 amino acids. The CDR3: CASSDTGFYGYTF. The CDR3 DNA reads TGTGCCAGCAGCGACACAGGGTTCTATGGCTACACCTTC.

V gene TRBV27 combines with J gene TRBJ2-7; 9 bases fit TRBD1. Losses at the gene ends were 6 bases for V and 4 bases for J; bases not matched to a gene: 4. This CDR3 is 13 amino acids long. Looked up from germline, CDR1 is MNHEY and CDR2 is SMNVEV (reference sequence). CDR3 protein: CASRRQGGYEQYF. CDR3 nucleotide sequence: TGTGCCAGCAGAAGACAGGGGGGGTACGAGCAGTACTTC.

CDR3 nucleotide sequence: TGTGCCAGCAGCACCTCGGGGGACAATCAGCCCCAGCATTTT. Encoded protein: CASSTSGDNQPQHF. The chain employs TRBV9 and TRBJ1-5, with TRBD1 as a possible D gene (5 bases). This CDR3 has 14 amino acids. Trimming took off 4 bases at V and 3 bases at J, with 11 bases between the two ends. Germline V gene sequence: CDR1 SGDLS, CDR2 YYNGEE. The full variable domain, completed using reference TRBV9 and TRBJ1-5, is DSGVTQTPKHLITATGQRVTLRCSPRSGDLSVYWYQQSLDQGLQFLIQYYNGEERAKGNILERFSAQQFPDLHSELNLSSLELGDSALYFCASSTSGDNQPQHFGDGTRLSIL.

This sequence joins TRBV7-2 and TRBJ2-5, with a possible D match to TRBD2 (5 bases). This CDR3 is 17 amino acids long. The V end lost 1 base, the J end lost 5 bases, and 20 bases lay between the germline ends. In germline, CDR1 is SGHTA, CDR2 FQGNSA. Written as DNA, the CDR3 is TGTGCCAGCAGCTTAGGCCCTGTGGGGTCACCGGGGGAGACCCAGTACTTC. It translates to CASSLGPVGSPGETQYF. The variable domain in full, with the rest retrieved from reference TRBV7-2 and TRBJ2-5, is GAGVSQSPSNKVTEKGKDVELRCDPISGHTALYWYRQSLGQGLEFLIYFQGNSAPDKSGLPSDRFSAERTGGSVSTLTIQRTQQEDSAVYLCASSLGPVGSPGETQYFGPGTRLLVL.

The rearrangement links TRBV5-4 to TRBJ1-1, with 9 bases fitting TRBD1. CDR1 and CDR2 from the germline V gene are SGHNT and YYREEE (reference sequence). The CDR3 runs to 13 residues. Trimming removed 5 bases from V and 12 bases from J; junction bases left unmatched: 11. CDR3 DNA: TGTGCCAGCAGGCCGGGACAGGGTAGGTTGACTTTCTTT. Translating gives CASRPGQGRLTFF. Full variable domain (missing parts from reference TRBV5-4 and TRBJ1-1): ETGVTQSPTHLIKTRGQQVTLRCSSQSGHNTVSWYQQALGQGPQFIFQYYREEENGRGNFPPRFSGLQFPNYSSELNVNALELDDSALYLCASRPGQGRLTFFGQGTRLTVV.

V gene TRBV4-1 combines with J gene TRBJ1-2; D not certain. The CDR3 is 15 residues long. Trimming stripped 3 bases from V and 0 bases from J, with 11 bases between. Germline V gives CDR1 MGHRA, CDR2 YSYEKL. CDR3 in DNA: TGCGCCAGCAGCCAGGGGAGCCCAACTAACTATGGCTACACCTTC. This encodes CASSQGSPTNYGYTF.

The CDR3 nucleotides read TGTGCCAGCACCTTAGTGGGGGGGGGCCAAGAGACCCAGTACTTC. Translating gives CASTLVGGGQETQYF. The chain combines TRBV6-1 with TRBJ2-5; 7 nucleotides line up with TRBD2. The germline gives CDR1 MNHNS, CDR2 SASEGT. This CDR3 contains 15 residues. The trim removed 7 bases at V and 1 base at J, leaving 9 bases unmatched.

The J gene is TRBJ1-2, the V gene TRBV30; 8 bases fit TRBD1. J gave up 7 bases and V 4 bases, and 5 bases lay outside the gene matches. CDR3 size: 12 residues. Germline lookup yields CDR1 GTSNPN and CDR2 SVGIG (reference sequence). This CDR3 is CAWIDRGSGYTF. CDR3 DNA: TGTGCCTGGATTGACAGGGGATCTGGCTACACCTTC.

The J gene is TRBJ2-3, the V gene TRBV5-1, with 11 bases aligning to TRBD2. V trimming: 2 bases; J trimming: 0 bases; junction bases outside the gene matches: 11. CDR1 and CDR2 from the germline V gene are SGHRS and YFSETQ. This CDR3 has 19 residues. The CDR3 region is CASSLISLAGGSSTDTQYF. In nucleotides, the CDR3 is TGCGCCAGCAGCTTAATAAGTCTAGCGGGGGGTTCTAGCACAGATACGCAGTATTTT.

The chain recombines TRBV19 with TRBJ2-7; weak D call: TRBD2 (6 bases). The CDR3 has 14 amino acids. Deletions cut 4 bases from V and 0 bases from J, with 10 bases between. CDR1 is LNHDA, CDR2 SQIVND, per germline (reference sequence). DNA of the CDR3: TGTGCCAGTAGTAGGGTAGCGGCCTCCTACGAGCAGTACTTC. Translating gives CASSRVAASYEQYF.

The V and J genes are TRBV5-1 and TRBJ2-5; D remains ambiguous. The CDR3 runs to 12 residues. The V end was cut by 1 base, the J end by 2 bases, with 3 bases between. Germline values: CDR1 SGHRS, CDR2 YFSETQ. The CDR3 here is CASSLRQETQYF. The CDR3 bases are TGCGCCAGCAGCTTGCGGCAAGAGACCCAGTACTTC.